The next 7 T cell receptor beta chains were all read from a single sample in a study of long-term antiretroviral therapy in people with HIV. A v3.0 immunoSEQ assay was performed at survey level. Method: immunoSEQ multiplex PCR; TCRdb's copy keeps in-frame clones and lacks some. The repertoire consists of roughly 28,000 clones, with 85% to 95% occurring once and the leading ten covering 9% to 12%. Sequenced here: unsorted PBMCs, sampled 6.2 years after starting antiretroviral therapy. These receptors originate from a man aged 35 to 55 with HIV.

The chain uses TRBV5-1 and TRBJ1-2; D possibly corresponds to TRBD1 (5 bases). The ends were cut back, 4 bases at V and 8 bases at J, with 15 bases in the middle. Germline loops: CDR1 SGHRS, CDR2 YFSETQ. This CDR3 has 13 amino acids. For the CDR3, the DNA is TGCGCCAGCAGCCCGAAGCAGGGTGACGGCTACACCTTC. This codes for CASSPKQGDGYTF.

The chain uses TRBV25-1 and TRBJ2-5; TRBD2 agrees at 13 bases. Germline-derived CDR1 and CDR2 are MGHDK and SYGVNS. Trimming took 4 bases from V and 2 from J; bases not matched to a gene: 4. The CDR3 runs 16 residues. CDR3: CASSAELAGGQETQYF. CDR3 coding DNA: TGTGCCAGCAGTGCCGAACTAGCGGGAGGGCAAGAGACCCAGTACTTC.

The V and J genes are TRBV29-1 and TRBJ1-1; 9 nucleotides match TRBD1. This CDR3 spans 12 amino acids. Germline CDR1 is SQVTM and CDR2 is ANQGSEA. V shed 7 bases and J 6 bases; nucleotides not matched to a gene: 6. CDR3 nucleotide sequence: TGCAGCGCTCCGGGACAGGGACCTGAAGCTTTCTTT. Its translation: CSAPGQGPEAFF.

The chain couples TRBV6-4 to TRBJ2-1; TRBD1 matches 7 bases. Germline-derived CDR1 and CDR2 are MRHNA and SNTAGT. The CDR3 consists of 15 residues. The V and J ends lost 6 bases and 0 bases, in that order; junction bases with no gene match: 5. CDR3 bases: TGTGCCAGCAGATCGACAGGGAGCTCCTACAATGAGCAGTTCTTC. This sequence encodes CASRSTGSSYNEQFF.

CDR3 in DNA: TGTGCCAGCAGTTTAAGGACTAGCGGCATCTACGAGCAGTACTTC. It specifies CASSLRTSGIYEQYF. The chain joins TRBV28 to TRBJ2-7; 10 bases match TRBD2. J lost 3 bases, V lost 2 bases, and 4 bases had no gene match. Germline CDR1 and CDR2: MDHEN and SYDVKM. The CDR3 runs to 15 residues.

This chain uses TRBV6-1 with TRBJ1-2; possible D gene TRBD1, 6 bases. The CDR3 spans 13 residues. Germline CDR1 is MNHNS and CDR2 is SASEGT. With 2 bases removed from V and 3 bases from J, the gap between germline ends came to 7 bases. The DNA for the CDR3 is TGTGCCAGCAGTGAACGACAGGACTATGGCTACACCTTC. The encoded protein is CASSERQDYGYTF.

The CDR3 reads CASGGSSYEQYF. The CDR3, as DNA: TGTGCCAGCGGAGGGAGCTCCTACGAGCAGTACTTC. V gene TRBV7-6 combines with J gene TRBJ2-7; maybe TRBD2 (6 bases). Germline V gene lookup returns CDR1 SGHVS and CDR2 FNYEAQ. Trimming removed 8 bases at V and 0 bases at J, with 8 bases between. CDR3 length equals 12 residues.